This T cell receptor beta chain stems from a study of cytomegalovirus exposure and HLA in healthy donors. Broader study findings: According to a subsequent analysis, TCR clusters from the first cohort were inclined to appear together in the 130 or so validation repertoires.

Only in-frame clones appear in the TCRdb table, and some are missing; sequencing was by immunoSEQ multiplex PCR. The sample consists of about 260,000 clones, about 92% of them appearing once. Trimming stripped 5 bases from V and 9 bases from J, with 13 bases between. This CDR3 region has 12 residues. Per the germline V gene, CDR1 is SGHAT and CDR2 is FQNNGV. This clone has just one count. Its matching antigen is unknown. The chain links TRBV11-2 to TRBJ1-1; D gene unclear. This receptor was identified in a woman aged 30 to 39 in good health and CMV-seronegative. The sample taken for sequencing was PBMCs. DNA of the CDR3: TGTGCCAGCAGCCAAGGAGATCCTAAAGCTTTCTTT. Translated, it gives CASSQGDPKAFF.